Reported below is one T cell receptor beta chain. As yet, its antigen is unknown. These data belong to a study of Ad26.COV2.S vaccination and SARS-CoV-2 variants. General study findings and limits: Analyses that measured TCR breadth and depth may have underestimated total T cell responses. Reportedly, spike-specific CD8+ and CD4+ T cell responses achieved substantial breadth once vaccination had taken place. Higher spike-specific TCR breadth was found in vaccine recipients than in placebo recipients. Vaccinated and placebo-treated recipients had similar non-spike TCR breadth.

Sequencing used immunoSEQ multiplex PCR; TCRdb keeps in-frame clones, though not all of them. The sample has about 350,000 clones, about 92% seen once. Germline V gene sequence: CDR1 WSHSY, CDR2 SAAADI. V was clipped by 10 bases and J by 0 bases, with 12 bases between them. This CDR3 is built from 14 residues. The sample in question was peripheral blood, obtained after recovery from COVID-19. V gene TRBV10-2 combines with J gene TRBJ2-2; D is possibly TRBD1 (6 bases). The TCR was taken from a human donor who had recovered from COVID-19. This chain's CDR3 is CATPGQANTGELFF. For the CDR3, the DNA is TGCGCCACCCCGGGACAAGCGAACACCGGGGAGCTGTTTTTT.